Listed below are T cell receptor beta chains from one sample, sequenced in a study of PD-L1 blockade in urothelial cancer. Sequenced by immunoSEQ multiplex PCR; TCRdb stores in-frame clones only, minus some. The table has some 57,000 clones, about four fifths seen once. The material was PBMCs, obtained around atezolizumab (anti-PD-L1) treatment. Source of these receptors: a middle-aged man with urothelial cancer. CDR3s include the opening cysteine and the closing phenylalanine or tryptophan. Each record gives: V gene, J gene, clone size, D gene, CDR3 protein, CDR3 DNA. D genes are given only for firm matches. Not every row has a clone size; where given, it reads once, few, many or a size class.

v_gene: TRBV5-6
j_gene: TRBJ2-2
abundance: .
d_gene: .
CDR3aa: CASSFWSGIGTGELFF
CDR3nt: TGTGCCAGCAGCTTTTGGTCAGGGATCGGGACCGGGGAGCTGTTTTTT

v_gene: TRBV7-8
j_gene: TRBJ1-4
abundance: .
d_gene: TRBD1
CDR3aa: CASSPETGINEKLFF
CDR3nt: TGTGCCAGCAGCCCAGAGACAGGGATTAATGAAAAACTGTTTTTT

v_gene: TRBV2
j_gene: TRBJ2-2
abundance: .
d_gene: .
CDR3aa: CAGGLGAGELFF
CDR3nt: TGTGCCGGGGGCCTCGGGGCCGGGGAGCTGTTTTTT

v_gene: TRBV5-1
j_gene: TRBJ2-6
abundance: few
d_gene: .
CDR3aa: CASSLEVGVGANVLTF
CDR3nt: TGCGCCAGCAGCTTGGAGGTAGGGGTCGGGGCCAACGTCCTGACTTTC

v_gene: TRBV27
j_gene: TRBJ2-7
abundance: .
d_gene: .
CDR3aa: CASSFTPDSPEQYF
CDR3nt: TGTGCCAGCAGTTTCACCCCCGACTCCCCCGAGCAGTACTTC

v_gene: TRBV19
j_gene: TRBJ1-5
abundance: .
d_gene: TRBD1
CDR3aa: CASTLDRVDQPQHF
CDR3nt: TGTGCCAGTACTCTCGACAGGGTTGATCAGCCCCAGCATTTT

v_gene: TRBV11-3
j_gene: TRBJ2-3
abundance: few
d_gene: .
CDR3aa: CASSFSSALGTDTQYF
CDR3nt: TGTGCCAGCAGCTTCTCTAGTGCCTTAGGCACAGATACGCAGTATTTT

v_gene: TRBV18
j_gene: TRBJ1-2
abundance: .
d_gene: TRBD1
CDR3aa: CASSPTGNPYGYTF
CDR3nt: TGTGCCAGCTCCCCGACAGGGAATCCCTATGGCTACACCTTC

v_gene: TRBV28
j_gene: TRBJ1-2
abundance: few
d_gene: .
CDR3aa: CASSVQGIVGYGYTF
CDR3nt: TGTGCCAGCAGTGTACAGGGAATTGTAGGGTATGGCTACACCTTC

v_gene: TRBV6-1
j_gene: TRBJ2-1
abundance: .
d_gene: .
CDR3aa: CASSERDSAYEQFF
CDR3nt: TGTGCCAGCAGTGAACGAGACTCGGCCTATGAGCAGTTCTTC